A selection of T cell receptor beta chains follows, all from one sample in a study of cytomegalovirus exposure and HLA in healthy donors. Measured with immunoSEQ multiplex PCR; TCRdb has only the in-frame clones, and not every one. The repertoire includes 150,000 or so clones, around nine tenths of them detected once, and under 3.5% sits in the top ten. The sample consisted of PBMCs. The origin of the receptors is a young man in good health and CMV-seropositive. Each CDR3 is given with its conserved first and last residue. The D gene is left open where the match is weak. A clone size is listed for some rows: how often the clone was seen (once, few, many), or a class if it is expanded.

v_call: TRBV27
j_call: TRBJ2-3
d_call: TRBD2
cdr3_length: 16
clone_size: .
cdr3_nt: TGTGCCAGCAGTCCCCCGAGTGGGAGGGAAACAGATACGCAGTATTTT
cdr3_aa: CASSPPSGRETDTQYF

v_call: TRBV5-6
j_call: TRBJ2-7
d_call: TRBD2
cdr3_length: 16
clone_size: .
cdr3_nt: TGTGCCAGCAGTCCCGGGACTAGCAGCATCGGTAACGAGCAGTACTTC
cdr3_aa: CASSPGTSSIGNEQYF

v_call: TRBV19
j_call: TRBJ1-6
d_call: TRBD1
cdr3_length: 17
clone_size: once
cdr3_nt: TGTGCCAGTAGTAGCGGGACAGGGTTATTTTATAATTCACCCCTCCACTTT
cdr3_aa: CASSSGTGLFYNSPLHF

v_call: TRBV25-1
j_call: TRBJ2-1
d_call: TRBD2
cdr3_length: 16
clone_size: .
cdr3_nt: TGTGCCAGCAGTCCCAGGGTGGCGGGGGGGATTAATGAGCAGTTCTTC
cdr3_aa: CASSPRVAGGINEQFF

v_call: TRBV4-3
j_call: TRBJ2-3
d_call: TRBD1
cdr3_length: 15
clone_size: .
cdr3_nt: TGCGCCAGCAGCCGTCGTAGACAGGGGATAGATACGCAGTATTTT
cdr3_aa: CASSRRRQGIDTQYF

v_call: TRBV2
j_call: TRBJ1-1
d_call: .
cdr3_length: 15
clone_size: once
cdr3_nt: TGTGCCAGCAGTGAAGCGCTGGGAGAAAACACTGAAGCTTTCTTT
cdr3_aa: CASSEALGENTEAFF

v_call: TRBV6-5
j_call: TRBJ2-5
d_call: TRBD1
cdr3_length: 15
clone_size: .
cdr3_nt: TGTGCCAGCAAGAGGGGGCCTGGGTACCAAGAGACCCAGTACTTC
cdr3_aa: CASKRGPGYQETQYF

v_call: TRBV11-2
j_call: TRBJ1-4
d_call: TRBD1
cdr3_length: 15
clone_size: .
cdr3_nt: TGTGCCAGCAGCCCATCAAGGACAGGAGTGGAAAAACTGTTTTTT
cdr3_aa: CASSPSRTGVEKLFF

v_call: TRBV7-9
j_call: TRBJ1-4
d_call: .
cdr3_length: 14
clone_size: .
cdr3_nt: TGTGCCAGCAGTCAAGGAGGAACTAATGAAAAACTGTTTTTT
cdr3_aa: CASSQGGTNEKLFF

v_call: TRBV7-9
j_call: TRBJ2-1
d_call: .
cdr3_length: 14
clone_size: .
cdr3_nt: TGTGCCAGCAGCTTGAGTACTTTAGACAATGAGCAGTTCTTC
cdr3_aa: CASSLSTLDNEQFF

v_call: TRBV6-6
j_call: TRBJ2-1
d_call: .
cdr3_length: 12
clone_size: .
cdr3_nt: TGTGCCAGCAGTCTCAGGGGTAAAGAGCAGTTCTTC
cdr3_aa: CASSLRGKEQFF

v_call: TRBV18
j_call: TRBJ2-5
d_call: .
cdr3_length: 15
clone_size: .
cdr3_nt: TGTGCCAGCTCACCGGTAGCAGCAGTCCAAGAGACCCAGTACTTC
cdr3_aa: CASSPVAAVQETQYF

v_call: TRBV7-7
j_call: TRBJ2-5
d_call: TRBD1
cdr3_length: 15
clone_size: once
cdr3_nt: TGTGCTAGCAGCCTAGATCCGAGGACAGGGCAGACCCAGTACTTC
cdr3_aa: CASSLDPRTGQTQYF

v_call: TRBV28
j_call: TRBJ2-4
d_call: TRBD2
cdr3_length: 11
clone_size: .
cdr3_nt: TGTGCCAGCAGTTTCGGGGCGGGACTAGTATTC
cdr3_aa: CASSFGAGLVF

v_call: TRBV6-5
j_call: TRBJ1-1
d_call: TRBD1
cdr3_length: 15
clone_size: .
cdr3_nt: TGTGCCAGCAGTACAGGGGCCGAGGGGAGGACTGAAGCTTTCTTT
cdr3_aa: CASSTGAEGRTEAFF

v_call: TRBV27
j_call: TRBJ2-1
d_call: TRBD1
cdr3_length: 15
clone_size: .
cdr3_nt: TGTGCCAGCAGTTTCAGGACAGGGTACTACAATGAGCAGTTCTTC
cdr3_aa: CASSFRTGYYNEQFF

v_call: TRBV9
j_call: TRBJ1-3
d_call: .
cdr3_length: 13
clone_size: .
cdr3_nt: TGTGCCAGCAGCGGGAGGGGAGAAAACACCATATATTTT
cdr3_aa: CASSGRGENTIYF

v_call: TRBV29-1
j_call: TRBJ2-1
d_call: .
cdr3_length: 12
clone_size: .
cdr3_nt: TGCAGCGTCTTGACGGAGGGAGATGAGCAGTTCTTC
cdr3_aa: CSVLTEGDEQFF

v_call: TRBV2
j_call: TRBJ2-1
d_call: .
cdr3_length: 15
clone_size: .
cdr3_nt: TGTGCCAGCAGGCCGACTCTCTCCCCCTACAATGAGCAGTTCTTC
cdr3_aa: CASRPTLSPYNEQFF

v_call: TRBV5-1
j_call: TRBJ2-7
d_call: .
cdr3_length: 14
clone_size: .
cdr3_nt: TGCGCCAGCAGCTTAGCGTTGAGCTCCTACGAGCAGTACTTC
cdr3_aa: CASSLALSSYEQYF

v_call: TRBV27
j_call: TRBJ1-5
d_call: .
cdr3_length: 13
clone_size: .
cdr3_nt: TGTGCCAGCAGTTTATCGAGGTTCCGGCCCCAGCATTTT
cdr3_aa: CASSLSRFRPQHF

v_call: TRBV6-1
j_call: TRBJ1-2
d_call: TRBD1
cdr3_length: 14
clone_size: .
cdr3_nt: TGTGCCAGCAAAGGACAGGGGGTTGGGTATGGCTACACCTTC
cdr3_aa: CASKGQGVGYGYTF

v_call: TRBV7-9
j_call: TRBJ2-4
d_call: .
cdr3_length: 14
clone_size: .
cdr3_nt: TGTGCCAGCAGCCACATTCGAGCCAAAAACATTCAGTACTTC
cdr3_aa: CASSHIRAKNIQYF

v_call: TRBV6-6
j_call: TRBJ2-1
d_call: TRBD1
cdr3_length: 16
clone_size: once
cdr3_nt: TGTGCCAGCAGTTACTCAGCCGGACAGGGGTACAATGAGCAGTTCTTC
cdr3_aa: CASSYSAGQGYNEQFF

v_call: TRBV30
j_call: TRBJ1-3
d_call: .
cdr3_length: 14
clone_size: .
cdr3_nt: TGTGCCTGGAACTTCGGTACCTCTGGAAACACCATATATTTT
cdr3_aa: CAWNFGTSGNTIYF

v_call: TRBV6-6
j_call: TRBJ2-7
d_call: .
cdr3_length: 12
clone_size: .
cdr3_nt: TGTGCCAGCAGAGGACTGATTGAAGAGCAGTACTTC
cdr3_aa: CASRGLIEEQYF

v_call: TRBV6-5
j_call: TRBJ2-1
d_call: .
cdr3_length: 13
clone_size: .
cdr3_nt: TGTGCCAGCAGCGGGAGTTCCTACAATGAGCAGTTCTTC
cdr3_aa: CASSGSSYNEQFF

v_call: TRBV28
j_call: TRBJ2-7
d_call: .
cdr3_length: 14
clone_size: .
cdr3_nt: TGTGCCAGCAGTTTGGAGGACGTGACCTACGAGCAGTACTTC
cdr3_aa: CASSLEDVTYEQYF

v_call: TRBV6-6
j_call: TRBJ1-1
d_call: .
cdr3_length: 14
clone_size: .
cdr3_nt: TGTGCCAGCAGTCCGGGGGTTATGAACACTGAAGCTTTCTTT
cdr3_aa: CASSPGVMNTEAFF

v_call: TRBV2
j_call: TRBJ1-3
d_call: .
cdr3_length: 14
clone_size: .
cdr3_nt: TGTGCGACGGAGGGGATAGGGTCTGGAAACACCATATATTTT
cdr3_aa: CATEGIGSGNTIYF

v_call: TRBV9
j_call: TRBJ2-2
d_call: TRBD2
cdr3_length: 17
clone_size: .
cdr3_nt: TGTGCCAGCAGCGTGGGGCTCGTGGGAGGGCCCGCCGGGGAGCTGTTTTTT
cdr3_aa: CASSVGLVGGPAGELFF

v_call: TRBV6-8
j_call: TRBJ1-5
d_call: .
cdr3_length: 13
clone_size: .
cdr3_nt: TGTGCCAGCCGCGGGACGGAAGATCAGCCCCAGCATTTT
cdr3_aa: CASRGTEDQPQHF

v_call: TRBV5-1
j_call: TRBJ1-4
d_call: TRBD1
cdr3_length: 13
clone_size: once
cdr3_nt: TGCGCCAGCCGACAGGGGCACGAAGAAAAACTGTTTTTT
cdr3_aa: CASRQGHEEKLFF

v_call: TRBV6-5
j_call: TRBJ2-7
d_call: TRBD2
cdr3_length: 14
clone_size: once
cdr3_nt: TGTGCCAGCAGTTACCTAGCGGGGGAGAAAAAGCAGTACTTC
cdr3_aa: CASSYLAGEKKQYF

v_call: TRBV5-5
j_call: TRBJ1-1
d_call: .
cdr3_length: 13
clone_size: .
cdr3_nt: TGTGCCAGCAGCTTGGGCACTAACACTGAAGCTTTCTTT
cdr3_aa: CASSLGTNTEAFF

v_call: TRBV6-5
j_call: TRBJ2-2
d_call: .
cdr3_length: 15
clone_size: .
cdr3_nt: TGTGCCAGCAGTTACCAGGCGCCTTGGTCCGGGGAGCTGTTTTTT
cdr3_aa: CASSYQAPWSGELFF

v_call: TRBV11-3
j_call: TRBJ2-1
d_call: TRBD2
cdr3_length: 14
clone_size: .
cdr3_nt: TGTGCCAGCAGCGGGAGGGGCTCCTACAATGAGCAGTTCTTC
cdr3_aa: CASSGRGSYNEQFF

v_call: TRBV7-9
j_call: TRBJ2-1
d_call: .
cdr3_length: 16
clone_size: .
cdr3_nt: TGTGCCAGCAGCTTAGCCCGGGACACCATCTACAATGAGCAGTTCTTC
cdr3_aa: CASSLARDTIYNEQFF

v_call: TRBV4-3
j_call: TRBJ2-7
d_call: TRBD1
cdr3_length: 16
clone_size: few
cdr3_nt: TGCGCCAGCAGCCACCGTTCCGGGACAGGGTCGGTCCAGCAGTACTTC
cdr3_aa: CASSHRSGTGSVQQYF

v_call: TRBV2
j_call: TRBJ2-5
d_call: .
cdr3_length: 20
clone_size: .
cdr3_nt: TGTGCCAGCAGTGAACTGACATCAGGGATCACCCTCGAAGTACAAGAGACCCAGTACTTC
cdr3_aa: CASSELTSGITLEVQETQYF

v_call: TRBV6-5
j_call: TRBJ2-3
d_call: TRBD1
cdr3_length: 11
clone_size: .
cdr3_nt: TGTGCCAGCCTTAAGGGGGCCTCGCAGTATTTT
cdr3_aa: CASLKGASQYF

v_call: TRBV27
j_call: TRBJ1-2
d_call: TRBD1
cdr3_length: 11
clone_size: few
cdr3_nt: TGTGCCAGCAGTCTGGGACAGGAGGTCACCTTC
cdr3_aa: CASSLGQEVTF

v_call: TRBV6-1
j_call: TRBJ2-7
d_call: .
cdr3_length: 15
clone_size: once
cdr3_nt: TGTGCCAGCAGTGAACCAGGGGTGACAAAAAACGAGCAGTACTTC
cdr3_aa: CASSEPGVTKNEQYF